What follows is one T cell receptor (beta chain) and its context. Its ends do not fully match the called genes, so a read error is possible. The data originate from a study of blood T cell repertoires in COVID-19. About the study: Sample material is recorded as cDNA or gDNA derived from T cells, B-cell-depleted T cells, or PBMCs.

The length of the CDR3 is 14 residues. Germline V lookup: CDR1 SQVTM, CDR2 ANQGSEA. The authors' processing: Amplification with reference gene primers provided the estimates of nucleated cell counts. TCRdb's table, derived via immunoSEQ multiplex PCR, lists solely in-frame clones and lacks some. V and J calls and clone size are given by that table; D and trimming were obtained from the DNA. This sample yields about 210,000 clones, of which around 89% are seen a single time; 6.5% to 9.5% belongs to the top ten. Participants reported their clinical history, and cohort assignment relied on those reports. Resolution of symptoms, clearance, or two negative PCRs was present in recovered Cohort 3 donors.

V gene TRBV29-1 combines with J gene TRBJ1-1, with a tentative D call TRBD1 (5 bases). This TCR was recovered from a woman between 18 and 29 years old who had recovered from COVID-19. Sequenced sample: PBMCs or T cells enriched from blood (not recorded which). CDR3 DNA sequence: TGCAGCGTTGACCCTCAATCAGGGAACCCTGAAGCTTTCTTT. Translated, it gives CSVDPQSGNPEAFF.